This T cell receptor beta chain derives from a study of T cell responses to AZD1222 COVID-19 vaccine. This clone was counted once. Its antigen is unidentified. General observations from the study: Donors in the cohort were predominantly white British and more often female, and clonal diversity was possibly underestimated.

Some clones are missing from TCRdb's copy, which holds only in-frame ones; the method was immunoSEQ multiplex PCR. The sample holds about 180,000 clones, approximately 90% seen once. The sample in question was peripheral blood, obtained on day 0 of AZD1222 vaccination. The receptor's source is an adult in good health.

CDR3 nucleotide sequence: TGTGCCAGCAGCCCTACCTTAGCGGGGGAGAACACAGATACGCAGTATTTT. Translated: CASSPTLAGENTDTQYF. The chain is built from TRBV7-9 and TRBJ2-3; 9 positions match TRBD2. This CDR3 has 17 residues. V was clipped by 5 bases and J by 2 bases; unmatched bases: 11. Germline V gene lookup returns CDR1 SEHNR and CDR2 FQNEAQ (reference sequence).